This is a list of T cell receptor beta chains from one sample in a study of T cell responses to AZD1222 COVID-19 vaccine. Sequencing used immunoSEQ multiplex PCR; TCRdb keeps in-frame clones, though not all of them. The sample lists 150,000 or so clones; about nine tenths were seen once. Sequences were derived from peripheral blood, sampled 28 days after the second dose of the MenACWY control vaccine. These receptors were taken from an adult who received the MenACWY meningococcal vaccine as a control. Both conserved end residues are part of each CDR3. Fields, in order: V gene, J gene, D gene, CDR3 protein. A D gene is named only where the DNA matches it firmly.

TRBV25-1	TRBJ2-7	NA	CASTESSYEQYF
TRBV30	TRBJ1-1	NA	CAWNPGTNTEAFF
TRBV18	TRBJ1-5	NA	CASGGGQSQNQPQHF
TRBV5-6	TRBJ2-2	NA	CASSLNGAGNTGELFF
TRBV28	TRBJ1-2	NA	CASSPLSRVPRVSGYTF
TRBV5-1	TRBJ2-7	NA	CASSGEGYYEQYF
TRBV2	TRBJ1-4	TRBD1	CASFGQANEKLFF
TRBV5-6	TRBJ1-5	NA	CASSLGDRDQPQHF
TRBV18	TRBJ1-1	TRBD1	CASSGSGTVNTEAFF
TRBV30	TRBJ1-1	NA	CAWSVTAGYTEAFF
TRBV7-2	TRBJ2-7	TRBD2	CASSLVAGVTYEQYF
TRBV19	TRBJ1-1	NA	CASSIRTRGGTEAFF
TRBV10-3	TRBJ1-2	NA	CATRGGHYGYTF
TRBV7-9	TRBJ2-5	NA	CASSPTVYQETQYF